This T cell receptor (beta chain) appears in the sequencing data of a study of CD8 T cells in Susac syndrome. General study points: In its TCR sequencing and HLA analysis, the study acknowledged that the number of individuals was relatively small. Clonal expansion was not observed in the Susac syndrome CD4+ T cell repertoires.

The diagnostic criteria for definite or probable disease, as recently defined, were met by the patients with Susac syndrome. With random hexamers, reverse transcription was performed on 0.5 to 1 ug of RNA. Amplification of TCR beta CDR3 across 54 Vbeta and 13 Jbeta was performed with immunoSEQ multiplex PCR. TCRdb fed the immunoSEQ multiplex PCR reads into MiXCR, producing one record per CDR3 protein. The sample shows about 180,000 distinct CDR3 sequences, about 93% of them seen only once. On this clonotype: Its antigen is unknown.

CDR1 and CDR2 from the germline V gene are GTSNPN and SVGIG (reference sequence). V lost 2 bases to trimming and J lost 5 bases, with 6 bases between them. The CDR3 runs 11 residues. Sequencing was done on a sample of CD4+ T cells from PBMCs. This rearrangement joins TRBV30 to TRBJ1-1, with D unresolved. This TCR derives from a human donor with Susac syndrome. The CDR3 loop reads CAWSSITEAFF. As DNA, the CDR3 is TGTGCCTGGAGTAGTATTACTGAAGCTTTCTTT.